The TCR beta chain under discussion was sequenced for a study of blood T cell repertoires in COVID-19. Whole-study context: The samples span acute and convalescent COVID-19 from the United States, Italy and Spain.

The sample holds a few counts of this clone. V shed 1 base and J 5 bases; nucleotides not matched to a gene: 5. The CDR3 totals 16 residues. In germline, CDR1 is SGHRS, CDR2 YFSETQ. Here immunoSEQ multiplex PCR was the method, and the copy in TCRdb shows in-frame clones only, minus some. The sample holds about 98,000 clones, roughly nine tenths seen once. V gene TRBV5-1 combines with J gene TRBJ2-2; 10 nucleotides agree with TRBD2. Source material: peripheral blood. This receptor was identified in a woman aged 45 to 65 with COVID-19, enrolled during active disease. CDR3 bases: TGCGCCAGCAGCTTGCTCACTAGCGGGGTTACCGGGGAGCTGTTTTTT. Encoded protein: CASSLLTSGVTGELFF. The full variable domain, in which reference TRBV5-1 and TRBJ2-2 provide the parts outside the CDR3, is KAGVTQTPRYLIKTRGQQVTLSCSPISGHRSVSWYQQTPGQGLQFLFEYFSETQRNKGNFPGRFSGRQFSNSRSEMNVSTLELGDSALYLCASSLLTSGVTGELFFGEGSRLTVL.